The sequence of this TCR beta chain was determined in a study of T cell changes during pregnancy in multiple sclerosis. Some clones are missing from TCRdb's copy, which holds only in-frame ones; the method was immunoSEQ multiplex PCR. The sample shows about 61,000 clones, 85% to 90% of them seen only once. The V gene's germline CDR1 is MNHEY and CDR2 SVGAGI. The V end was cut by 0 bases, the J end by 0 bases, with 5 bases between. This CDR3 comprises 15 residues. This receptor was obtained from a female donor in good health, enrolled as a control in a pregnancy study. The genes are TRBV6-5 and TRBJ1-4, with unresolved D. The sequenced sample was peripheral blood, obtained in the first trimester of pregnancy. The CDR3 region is CASSYSLATNEKLFF. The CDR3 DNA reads TGTGCCAGCAGTTACTCACTTGCAACTAATGAAAAACTGTTTTTT.